The 9 T cell receptor beta chains reported below all come from one sample, sequenced in a study of blood T cell repertoires in COVID-19. Assay used: immunoSEQ multiplex PCR; TCRdb lists only in-frame clones, some missing. The sample lists fewer than 350,000 clones; 89% were seen once. Material: PBMCs or T cells enriched from blood (not recorded which). The receptors originated from a woman in her thirties or forties who had recovered from COVID-19.

The chain is built from TRBV5-6 and TRBJ1-2; TRBD1 agrees at 7 bases. This CDR3 contains 13 residues. The trim removed 7 bases at V and 3 bases at J, leaving 6 bases unmatched. CDR1 SGHDT and CDR2 YYEEEE come from the germline V gene. The CDR3 region has the DNA TGTGCCAGCGAACGGGGGACAGACTATGGCTACACCTTC. As protein: CASERGTDYGYTF.

The V and J genes are TRBV12-5 and TRBJ2-1; the D is unclear. CDR3 length: 14 amino acids. Germline lookup yields CDR1 LGHNT and CDR2 FRNRAP. V was pared by 8 bases and J by 4 bases, with 15 bases between. The CDR3: CASRERYAYNEQFF. The CDR3 region has the DNA TGTGCTAGTCGAGAGAGGTACGCGTACAATGAGCAGTTCTTC.

V usage is TRBV6-2 or TRBV6-3 and J usage is TRBJ2-7; 7 nucleotides match TRBD2. Per germline, CDR1 MNHEY and CDR2 SVGEGT. The CDR3 has 13 amino acids. The CDR3 DNA reads TGTGCCAGCAGTTTTGTAAGTGAAGCGGGATTTAACGTC. Protein sequence: CASSFVSEAGFNV.

This chain links TRBV6-1 with TRBJ2-1; 7 bases fit TRBD2. Germline V lookup: CDR1 MNHNS, CDR2 SASEGT. CDR3 length: 15 residues. V was clipped by 3 bases and J by 4 bases; unmatched bases: 6. CDR3 protein: CASSDVPAGYNEQFF. DNA of the CDR3: TGTGCCAGCAGTGACGTACCAGCGGGGTACAATGAGCAGTTCTTC.

The chain is built from TRBV7-2 and TRBJ2-4, with D tentatively TRBD2 (6 bases). V shed 5 bases and J shed 7 bases, with 21 bases lying between them. Germline-derived CDR1 and CDR2 are SGHTA and FQGNSA. The CDR3 runs to 16 residues. The DNA of the CDR3 is TGTGCCAGCAGCCCCCAATGGGCCGGGGGTAGTAACATTCAGTACTTC. Amino acid sequence: CASSPQWAGGSNIQYF.

The chain has TRBV24-1 and TRBJ2-3, with 7 bases fitting TRBD2. V lost 9 bases to trimming and J lost 4 bases; unmatched junction nucleotides: 6. Germline V gene lookup returns CDR1 KGHDR and CDR2 SFDVKD. CDR3 size: 13 residues. The chain's CDR3 is CATSQRDPDTQYF. The CDR3 nucleotides read TGTGCCACCTCCCAGCGGGACCCAGATACGCAGTATTTT.

The rearrangement links TRBV5-1 to TRBJ2-5; tentative D call: TRBD1 (6 bases). Germline V gene lookup returns CDR1 SGHRS and CDR2 YFSETQ. Trimming took off 4 bases at V and 3 bases at J, with 13 bases between the two ends. The CDR3 contains 14 residues. For the CDR3, the DNA is TGCGCCAGCAGCGACAGGCAAGGGGAAGAGACCCAGTACTTC. Translated, it gives CASSDRQGEETQYF.

The genes are TRBV7-9 and TRBJ2-7; 11 bases match TRBD1. The CDR3 length is 14 residues. V shed 4 bases and J 5 bases; nucleotides not matched to a gene: 4. Germline V gene lookup returns CDR1 SEHNR and CDR2 FQNEAQ (reference sequence). CDR3 sequence reads: CASSSRTGGHEQYF. The CDR3 nucleotides are TGTGCCAGCAGCTCAAGGACAGGGGGCCACGAGCAGTACTTC.

This sequence joins TRBV7-9 and TRBJ1-6; D might be TRBD1 (6 bases). Trimming shortened V by 3 bases and J by 11 bases, and 14 bases separated the two germline ends. Germline CDR1 SEHNR, CDR2 FQNEAQ (reference sequence). This CDR3 contains 14 residues. The CDR3 DNA reads TGTGCCAGCAGCTTTAACCGGGACATAGCACCCCTCCACTTT. It codes for CASSFNRDIAPLHF.